The following is a T cell receptor (beta chain) sequence with its context. In the source study's methods: Reference gene primer amplification yielded estimated nucleated cell counts. Generated by immunoSEQ multiplex PCR, the TCRdb table keeps only in-frame clones and is missing some. V and J calls and clone size are as listed in that table; D and trimming were resolved from the DNA. The table lists around 380,000 clones, 80% to 90% of them singletons. This sample is part of a study of blood T cell repertoires in COVID-19. V shed 6 bases and J shed 0 bases, with 12 bases lying between them. Looked up from germline, CDR1 is LNHDA and CDR2 is SQIVND (reference sequence). This CDR3 comprises 15 residues. Participants came from about two dozen US areas, aged about 18 to 90 years. Assignments of participants to cohorts depended upon their own reported clinical history.

The origin of this receptor is a young man who had recovered from COVID-19. The sequenced sample consisted of PBMCs or T cells enriched from blood (not recorded which). The chain couples TRBV19 to TRBJ1-5, with D uncertain. CDR3 nucleotides: TGTGCCAGTAGCCTGCTGGGCTCTAGCAATCAGCCCCAGCATTTT. This gives the protein CASSLLGSSNQPQHF.